This record covers a single T cell receptor beta chain. In this sample, this clonotype turned up many times. Its antigen is not yet known. Base qualities are not at hand, and no much larger clone is one base apart. This entry belongs to a study of response to subunit inactivated influenza vaccine (dated by TCRdb to the late 2010s). About the study as a whole: The study used deep quantitative T cell receptor repertoire profiling to track responses to a trivalent subunit inactivated influenza vaccine. Broad study findings and their caveats: The authors proposed that each seasonal influenza vaccination may bring in only a limited number of new T cells.

Taken from cysteine to phenylalanine, the CDR3 has 13 residues. Only the CDR3 DNA is retained, 39 bases long and in frame from the first base. V lost 5 bases and J lost 3 bases; the stretch between them is 10 bases long. The library was built by means of RT-PCR. Reads for this sample came from an Illumina HiSeq 2500. TCRdb handled the public reads itself, with Q25 trimming in fastp and clone calling in MiXCR, and kept productive beta chains. Entries are consolidated by CDR3 protein sequence, retaining the most common genes and DNA. For this sample there are roughly 790,000 distinct CDR3 sequences; approximately 22% appear just once. The top ten clonotypes cover roughly a tenth of the sample.

Rearrangement joined TRBV12-3 or TRBV12-4 to TRBJ2-5, and perhaps TRBD1 as D gene, on 6 matching bases. The clonotype originates from a man aged 50 to 60 who received an inactivated influenza vaccine. Donor details come from another sample of the same person, matched by shared clones. The sequencing used PBMCs from blood, collected more than 4 days after vaccination. The CDR3 corresponds to CASSPYREETQYF. The base sequence is TGTGCCAGCAGTCCATACAGGGAAGAGACCCAGTACTTC.